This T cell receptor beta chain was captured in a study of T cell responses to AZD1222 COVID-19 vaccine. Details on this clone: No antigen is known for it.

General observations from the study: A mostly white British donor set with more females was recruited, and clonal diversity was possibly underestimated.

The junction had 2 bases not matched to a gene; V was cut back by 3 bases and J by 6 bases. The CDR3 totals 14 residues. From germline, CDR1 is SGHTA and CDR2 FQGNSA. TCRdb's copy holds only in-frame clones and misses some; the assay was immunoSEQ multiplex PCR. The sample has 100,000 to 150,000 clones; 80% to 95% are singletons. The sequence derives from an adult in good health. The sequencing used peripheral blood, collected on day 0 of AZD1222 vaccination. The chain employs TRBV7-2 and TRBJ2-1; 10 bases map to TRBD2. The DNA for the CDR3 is TGTGCCAGCAGCTTGGGACTAGCGTCCAATGAGCAGTTCTTC. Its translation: CASSLGLASNEQFF. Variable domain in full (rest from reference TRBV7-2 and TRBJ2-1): GAGVSQSPSNKVTEKGKDVELRCDPISGHTALYWYRQSLGQGLEFLIYFQGNSAPDKSGLPSDRFSAERTGGSVSTLTIQRTQQEDSAVYLCASSLGLASNEQFFGPGTRLTVL.